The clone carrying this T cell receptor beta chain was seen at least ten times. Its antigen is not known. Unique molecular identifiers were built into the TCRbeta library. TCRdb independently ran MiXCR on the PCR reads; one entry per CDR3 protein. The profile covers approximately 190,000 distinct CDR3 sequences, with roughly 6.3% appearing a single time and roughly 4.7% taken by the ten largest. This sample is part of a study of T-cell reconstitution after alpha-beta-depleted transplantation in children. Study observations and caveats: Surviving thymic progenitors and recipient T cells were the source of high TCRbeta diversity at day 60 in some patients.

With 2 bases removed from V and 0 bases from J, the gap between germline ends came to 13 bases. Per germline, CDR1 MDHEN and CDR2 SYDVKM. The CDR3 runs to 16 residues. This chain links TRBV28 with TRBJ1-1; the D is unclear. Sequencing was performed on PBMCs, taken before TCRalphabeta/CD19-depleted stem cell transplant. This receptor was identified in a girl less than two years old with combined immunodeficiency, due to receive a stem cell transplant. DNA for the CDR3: TGTGCCAGCAGTTTAATATTCAGGATGATGAACACTGAAGCTTTCTTT. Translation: CASSLIFRMMNTEAFF.